Presented here are 28 T cell receptor beta chains from one specimen sequenced in a study of blood T cell repertoires in COVID-19. Produced via immunoSEQ multiplex PCR; TCRdb's table is partial and in-frame only. The sample has 400,000 or so clones, around 89% seen once. Material: peripheral blood. The source of these receptors is a woman in her thirties or forties with COVID-19, enrolled during active disease.

V usage is TRBV29-1 and J usage is TRBJ1-1; D is perhaps TRBD1 (6 bases). The ends were cut back, 4 bases at V and 3 bases at J, with 6 bases in the middle. This CDR3 contains 11 residues. Germline CDR1 is SQVTM and CDR2 is ANQGSEA. Here the CDR3 DNA reads TGCAGCGTTGGGGGGCACACTGAAGCTTTCTTT. Protein product: CSVGGHTEAFF.

This chain links TRBV6-4 with TRBJ1-2, with D possibly TRBD1 on 6 matching bases. V was shortened by 2 bases and J by 6 bases, with 10 bases between the two germline ends. Per the germline V gene, CDR1 is MRHNA and CDR2 is SNTAGT. There are 13 residues in the CDR3. This CDR3 reads CASSDVWGHGYTF. CDR3 nucleotides: TGTGCCAGCAGTGACGTCTGGGGGCATGGCTACACCTTC.

The rearrangement links TRBV2 to TRBJ2-4; 12 bases are shared with TRBD2. With V trimmed by 8 bases and J by 4 bases, 6 bases remained unmatched. The CDR3 totals 15 residues. Germline V lookup: CDR1 SNHLY, CDR2 FYNNEI. CDR3 nucleotides: TGTGCCAGCCGAAGGACTAGCGGGGATAAAAACATTCAGTACTTC. This translates into CASRRTSGDKNIQYF.

The chain uses TRBV24-1 and TRBJ1-5; TRBD1 agrees at 11 bases. This CDR3 has 15 amino acids. Germline assignment: CDR1 KGHDR and CDR2 SFDVKD. V shed 3 bases and J 10 bases; nucleotides not matched to a gene: 7. In nucleotides, the CDR3 is TGTGCCACCAGTGATCCAAGGACAGGGGGCGACCCCCAGCATTTT. Encoded protein: CATSDPRTGGDPQHF.

The V call is TRBV7-9, the J call TRBJ1-5, with D possibly TRBD1 on 6 matching bases. The germline V gene encodes CDR1 SEHNR and CDR2 FQNEAQ (reference sequence). Trimming took 5 bases from V and 0 from J, leaving 17 bases between them. The CDR3 sequence is 17 residues long. CDR3 amino acids: CASSRQTGTYSNQPQHF. Here the CDR3 DNA reads TGTGCCAGCAGCCGCCAGACAGGAACGTATAGCAATCAGCCCCAGCATTTT.

The chain employs TRBV29-1 and TRBJ1-1; 11 bases fit TRBD1. Per germline, CDR1 SQVTM and CDR2 ANQGSEA. Losses at the gene ends were 7 bases for V and 10 bases for J; bases not matched to a gene: 17. There are 15 residues in the CDR3. The DNA for the CDR3 is TGCAGCGCCCTCGGACAGGGGGCGCTTCGGAACCCAGCTTTCTTT. It specifies CSALGQGALRNPAFF.

V gene TRBV18 combines with J gene TRBJ1-1; TRBD1 aligns across 7 bases. V was pared by 4 bases and J by 3 bases, with 5 bases of the junction left unmatched. Germline CDR1 and CDR2: KGHSH and LQKENI. CDR3 length equals 14 residues. This CDR3 is CASSLSTGYTEAFF. CDR3 bases: TGTGCCAGCTCACTTTCGACAGGGTACACTGAAGCTTTCTTT.

J is TRBJ1-2 and V is TRBV5-8; 7 bases match TRBD1. The V and J ends lost 2 bases and 4 bases, in that order; junction bases with no gene match: 11. Germline-derived CDR1 and CDR2 are SGHTS and YDEGEE. The CDR3 consists of 16 residues. The CDR3 sequence: CASSFESWTGPYGYTF. CDR3 nucleotides: TGTGCCAGCAGCTTCGAAAGCTGGACAGGCCCCTATGGCTACACCTTC.

The chain uses TRBV6-6 and TRBJ1-5; D gene uncertain. Trimming removed 7 bases from V and 4 bases from J, with 17 bases in between. The CDR3 loop spans 15 amino acids. Germline CDR1 is MNHNY and CDR2 is SVGAGI (reference sequence). The CDR3 sequence: CASTTEGGRNQPQHF. The CDR3 nucleotides read TGTGCCAGCACCACAGAGGGAGGGCGGAATCAGCCCCAGCATTTT.

The chain joins TRBV28 to TRBJ2-5, with TRBD2 matching over 10 bases. This CDR3 spans 14 amino acids. J gave up 5 bases and V 6 bases, and 6 bases lay outside the gene matches. Per the germline V gene, CDR1 is MDHEN and CDR2 is SYDVKM. The DNA of the CDR3 is TGTGCCAGCAGGTCTAGCGGGGGCCGGGAGACCCAGTACTTC. It is translated as CASRSSGGRETQYF.

The chain couples TRBV4-3 to TRBJ1-5; D is unresolved. Trimming removed 0 bases from V and 0 bases from J, with 9 bases in between. The germline V gene encodes CDR1 LGHNA and CDR2 YSLEER. This CDR3 is 16 amino acids long. The CDR3 here is CASSQDLRTSNQPQHF. CDR3 nucleotide sequence: TGCGCCAGCAGCCAAGATCTAAGAACTAGCAATCAGCCCCAGCATTTT.

The table lists this clone with a count of one. This chain links TRBV4-3 with TRBJ2-2, with a weak D call TRBD1 (5 bases). Per the germline V gene, CDR1 is LGHNA and CDR2 is YSLEER. V shed 0 bases and J shed 10 bases, with 12 bases lying between them. There are 14 residues in the CDR3. Here the CDR3 DNA reads TGCGCCAGCAGCCAAGAGGTAGGCAGGGAGGAGCTGTTTTTT. It yields the protein CASSQEVGREELFF.

Worth noting for this clone: Other DNA sequences in the sample encode the same CDR3. The rearrangement uses TRBV4-1 and TRBJ1-5; a possible D gene is TRBD1 (5 bases). The CDR3 contains 16 residues. Germline V gene sequence: CDR1 MGHRA, CDR2 YSYEKL. The germline V and J ends were trimmed by 1 base and 2 bases, with 12 bases remaining between them. CDR3 sequence (DNA): TGCGCCAGCAGCCAAGGCCGTGCCAGGGGCAATCAGCCCCAGCATTTT. This gives the protein CASSQGRARGNQPQHF.

The V and J genes are TRBV15 and TRBJ1-1; the D gene is possibly TRBD1 (6 bases). This CDR3 region has 15 residues. Germline CDR1 LNHNV, CDR2 YYDKDF (reference sequence). Deletions cut 0 bases from V and 4 bases from J, with 12 bases between. The CDR3, as DNA: TGTGCCACCAGCAGAGAATTGATAGGGGGCACTGAAGCTTTCTTT. Encoded protein: CATSRELIGGTEAFF. Variable domain in full (rest from reference TRBV15 and TRBJ1-1): DAMVIQNPRYQVTQFGKPVTLSCSQTLNHNVMYWYQQKSSQAPKLLFHYYDKDFNNEADTPDNFQSRRPNTSFCFLDIRSPGLGDTAMYLCATSRELIGGTEAFFGQGTRLTVV.

The count of this clone is one. V gene TRBV9 combines with J gene TRBJ2-3, with D possibly being TRBD2 (5 bases). The CDR3 is made up of 14 amino acids. V gave up 3 bases and J gave up 8 bases, with 16 bases separating them. Looked up from germline, CDR1 is SGDLS and CDR2 is YYNGEE. DNA for the CDR3: TGTGCCAGCAGCGCACCAACTAGATTTGGTACGCAGTATTTT. Amino acids: CASSAPTRFGTQYF. Together with reference TRBV9 and TRBJ2-3, the CDR3 gives the full variable domain: DSGVTQTPKHLITATGQRVTLRCSPRSGDLSVYWYQQSLDQGLQFLIQYYNGEERAKGNILERFSAQQFPDLHSELNLSSLELGDSALYFCASSAPTRFGTQYFGPGTRLTVL.

The chain recombines TRBV4-3 with TRBJ1-2; 7 bases map to TRBD1. The V gene end was trimmed by 4 bases and the J gene end by 0 bases; junction bases not matched to a gene: 11. This CDR3 has 17 amino acids. CDR1 and CDR2 from the germline V gene are LGHNA and YSLEER. The CDR3 is CASSRAAGGIANYGYTF. CDR3 bases: TGCGCCAGCAGCCGAGCTGCAGGGGGAATTGCTAACTATGGCTACACCTTC.

This clone was recorded only once. This specimen includes other DNA sequences encoding the same CDR3. This chain connects TRBV5-1 to TRBJ1-1, with no clear D. Trimming removed 0 bases from V and 1 base from J, with 7 bases in between. CDR1 and CDR2 (germline): SGHRS, YFSETQ. The CDR3 runs to 14 residues. Here the CDR3 reads CASSLAGKNTEAFF. The CDR3 DNA sequence: TGCGCCAGCAGCTTGGCGGGAAAGAACACTGAAGCTTTCTTT.

This chain links TRBV29-1 with TRBJ2-7, with D possibly matching TRBD1 (5 bases). The CDR3 consists of 13 residues. Germline V CDR1 and CDR2: SQVTM, ANQGSEA. V was trimmed by 4 bases and J by 3 bases, leaving 13 bases between them. The chain's CDR3 is CSVVHFRGYEQYF. Written as DNA, the CDR3 is TGCAGCGTTGTCCACTTTAGGGGCTACGAGCAGTACTTC.

The chain uses TRBV6-2 or TRBV6-3 and TRBJ1-1, with D unresolved. CDR1 and CDR2 (germline): MNHEY, SVGEGT. V shed 6 bases and J shed 1 base, with 12 bases lying between them. CDR3 length: 14 residues. Here the CDR3 reads CASSHRTGNTEAFF. The CDR3, as DNA: TGTGCCAGCAGCCACCGGACTGGGAACACTGAAGCTTTCTTT.

DNA of the CDR3: TGTGCCAGCAGCTTATTAGGGGGCGGCTACGAGCAGTACTTC. It specifies CASSLLGGGYEQYF. The chain is built from TRBV11-1 and TRBJ2-7, with 7 bases fitting TRBD1. With 2 bases clipped from V and 3 bases from J, the junction kept 4 bases outside the gene matches. Germline V lookup: CDR1 SGHAT, CDR2 FQDESV (reference sequence). The CDR3 spans 14 residues. Looking up the rest from reference TRBV11-1 and TRBJ2-7 gives the full variable domain: EAEVAQSPRYKITEKSQAVAFWCDPISGHATLYWYRQILGQGPELLVQFQDESVVDDSQLPKDRFSAERLKGVDSTLKIQPAELGDSAMYLCASSLLGGGYEQYFGPGTRLTVT.

The chain combines TRBV6-5 with TRBJ1-1; possible D gene TRBD1, 6 bases. The V end lost 4 bases, the J end lost 4 bases, and 16 bases lay between the germline ends. The CDR3 runs to 15 residues. In germline, CDR1 is MNHEY, CDR2 SVGAGI. CDR3 residues: CASSSLLGGGTEAFF. Here the CDR3 DNA reads TGTGCCAGCAGTTCTCTTCTAGGGGGGGGCACTGAAGCTTTCTTT.

The chain links TRBV24-1 to TRBJ2-3; perhaps TRBD1 as D (5 bases). The V gene's germline CDR1 is KGHDR and CDR2 SFDVKD. The CDR3 is 13 amino acids. V was pared by 2 bases and J by 7 bases, with 9 bases between. The CDR3 here is CATSDSSGYTQYF. CDR3 coding DNA: TGTGCCACCAGTGATTCATCAGGGTATACGCAGTATTTT.

There are a few counts of this clone. Other DNA sequences in the sample encode the same CDR3. V is TRBV5-4 and J is TRBJ2-6; D is possibly TRBD2 (5 bases). CDR3 length: 15 residues. Trimming removed 3 bases from V and 1 base from J, with 8 bases in between. Germline V gene lookup returns CDR1 SGHNT and CDR2 YYREEE (reference sequence). As DNA, the CDR3 is TGTGCCAGCAGCTCCCCGGGGTCTGGGGCCAACGTCCTGACTTTC. This codes for CASSSPGSGANVLTF.

V usage is TRBV4-2 and J usage is TRBJ2-4, with a weak D call TRBD1 (5 bases). V was pared by 2 bases and J by 0 bases, with 14 bases between. From germline, CDR1 is LGHNA and CDR2 YNFKEQ. The CDR3 is 17 amino acids. CDR3 DNA sequence: TGTGCCAGCAGCCAACGTCAGGGCGTATTAGCCAAAAACATTCAGTACTTC. Translating it yields CASSQRQGVLAKNIQYF.

This clone was counted between two and nine times. CDR3 DNA: TGTGCCAGCAGCTTAAATCTAGGATCCTACAATGAGCAGTTCTTC. Amino acid sequence: CASSLNLGSYNEQFF. The chain carries TRBV7-3 and TRBJ2-1; D uncertain. This CDR3 is built from 15 residues. V lost 1 base, J lost 1 base, and 8 bases lay in between. From germline, CDR1 is SGHTA and CDR2 FQGTGA. Based on the CDR3 plus reference TRBV7-3 and TRBJ2-1, the full variable domain is GAGVSQTPSNKVTEKGKYVELRCDPISGHTALYWYRQSLGQGPEFLIYFQGTGAADDSGLPNDRFFAVRPEGSVSTLKIQRTERGDSAVYLCASSLNLGSYNEQFFGPGTRLTVL.

The V gene is TRBV6-2 or TRBV6-3, the J gene TRBJ1-2, with a tentative D call TRBD1 (5 bases). CDR3 size: 14 residues. Trimming left V 2 bases short and J 3 bases short, with 10 bases between. Germline CDR1 MNHEY, CDR2 SVGEGT. CDR3 nucleotide sequence: TGTGCCAGCAGTTACCCGGGGGGTGACTATGGCTACACCTTC. This sequence encodes CASSYPGGDYGYTF.

V gene TRBV6-2 or TRBV6-3 combines with J gene TRBJ1-5; TRBD1 might be the D (5 bases). Looked up from germline, CDR1 is MNHEY and CDR2 is SVGEGT. V was shortened by 2 bases and J by 6 bases, with 5 bases between the two germline ends. The CDR3 runs to 12 residues. CDR3 sequence reads: CASSYGAQPQHF. CDR3 sequence (DNA): TGTGCCAGCAGTTACGGGGCTCAGCCCCAGCATTTT.

In its sample, this clone was seen once. This rearrangement joins TRBV18 to TRBJ1-5; TRBD1 agrees at 8 bases. The CDR3 sequence is 15 residues long. The V and J ends lost 3 bases and 6 bases, in that order; junction bases with no gene match: 7. Germline V CDR1 and CDR2: KGHSH, LQKENI. The CDR3 sequence is CASSPAGGSGQPQHF. In nucleotides, the CDR3 is TGTGCCAGCTCACCGGCAGGGGGCTCGGGTCAGCCCCAGCATTTT.